These T cell receptor beta chains were read from a single sample in a study of T cells after yellow fever vaccination. TCRdb analysed the 5' RACE reads with MiXCR anew, one entry per CDR3 protein. The data contain over 110,000 distinct CDR3 sequences, roughly 8% of them singletons. The material sequenced was CD4+ T cells sorted from PBMCs, taken 5 days after the yellow fever booster vaccination. The source is a man in his thirties or forties who received the YFV17D yellow fever vaccine. The CDR3 runs from the conserved cysteine through the conserved F or W.

V: TRBV6-2/TRBV6-3; CDR3: CASSYFDTEAFF
V: TRBV5-1; CDR3: CASSLARTAGYGYTF
V: TRBV7-7; CDR3: CASSLAGRRDQETQYF
V: TRBV20-1; CDR3: CSGRSGNTIYF
V: TRBV7-2; CDR3: CASSLRSNTEAFF
V: TRBV20-1; CDR3: CSASATSGGSDTQYF
V: TRBV5-3; CDR3: CARSPGDIYEQYF
V: TRBV20-1; CDR3: CSATSGLAVSYNEQFF
V: TRBV7-2; CDR3: CASSLVRLARFGEQFF
V: TRBV7-2; CDR3: CASSWTGDLEQYF
V: TRBV7-2; CDR3: CASSSRHTAYNEQFF
V: TRBV28; CDR3: CASSGQGSSGRGYNEQFF
V: TRBV5-6; CDR3: CASSWGTSADNEQFF
V: TRBV7-2; CDR3: CASSLFTRETQYF
V: TRBV6-2/TRBV6-3; CDR3: CASSTGRLRDEQFF
V: TRBV14; CDR3: CASSLDRGRNTEAFF
V: TRBV7-2; CDR3: CASSSNRQGADTQYF
V: TRBV5-5; CDR3: CASSRLAGRSDTQYF
V: TRBV6-5; CDR3: CASSYVAGGNEQFF
V: TRBV7-2; CDR3: CASSSVGADTQYF
V: TRBV4-2; CDR3: CASSQGLADTQYF
V: TRBV7-9; CDR3: CASSLQTGNYGYTF
V: TRBV7-2; CDR3: CASSSGSGNTIYF
V: TRBV7-2; CDR3: CASTPTGGYNQPQHF
V: TRBV27; CDR3: CASRGLALGTDTQYF
V: TRBV9; CDR3: CASSVGLAGRQETQYF
V: TRBV11-2; CDR3: CASSLVGGGGYTF